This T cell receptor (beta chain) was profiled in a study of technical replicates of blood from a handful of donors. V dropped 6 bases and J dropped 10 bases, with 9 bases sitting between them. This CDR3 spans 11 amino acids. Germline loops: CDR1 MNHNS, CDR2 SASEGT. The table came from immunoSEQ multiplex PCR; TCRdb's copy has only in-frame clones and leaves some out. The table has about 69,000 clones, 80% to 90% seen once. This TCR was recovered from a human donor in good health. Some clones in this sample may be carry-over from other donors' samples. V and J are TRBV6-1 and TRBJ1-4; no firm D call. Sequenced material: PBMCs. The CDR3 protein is CASSQGRKLFF. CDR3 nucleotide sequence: TGTGCCAGCAGCCAAGGGAGAAAACTGTTTTTT.